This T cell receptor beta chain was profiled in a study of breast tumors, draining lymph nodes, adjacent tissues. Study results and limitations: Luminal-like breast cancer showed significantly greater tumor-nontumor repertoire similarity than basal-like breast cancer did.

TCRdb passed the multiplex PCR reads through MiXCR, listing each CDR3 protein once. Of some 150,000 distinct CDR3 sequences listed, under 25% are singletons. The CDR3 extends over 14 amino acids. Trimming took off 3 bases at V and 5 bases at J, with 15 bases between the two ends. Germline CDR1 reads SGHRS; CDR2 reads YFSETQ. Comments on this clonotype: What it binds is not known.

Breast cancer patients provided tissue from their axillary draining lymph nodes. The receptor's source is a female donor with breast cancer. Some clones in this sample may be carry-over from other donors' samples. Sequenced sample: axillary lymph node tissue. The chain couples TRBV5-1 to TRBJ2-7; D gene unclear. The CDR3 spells CASSSSGSGNEQYF. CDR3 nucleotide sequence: TGCGCCAGCAGCTCTAGTGGGTCGGGCAACGAGCAGTACTTC.